This entry features one T cell receptor (beta chain) sequence. Seattle researchers signed up patients amid active infection and tracked them longitudinally. This specimen belongs to a study of blood T cell repertoires in COVID-19. Data came from immunoSEQ multiplex PCR; TCRdb stores just in-frame clones and leaves some out. Of 200,000 to 250,000 clones listed, 75% to 85% are singletons. The sequencing sample was made of peripheral blood. The sequence derives from a man between 45 and 60 years old with COVID-19, enrolled during active disease.

The CDR3: CAASGQGDYGYTF. DNA of the CDR3: TGTGCCGCTTCAGGACAGGGTGACTATGGCTACACCTTC. The chain uses TRBV10-3 and TRBJ1-2; 8 bases map to TRBD1. Germline CDR1 and CDR2: ENHRY and SYGVKD. This CDR3 comprises 13 residues. The V and J ends lost 11 bases and 3 bases, in that order; junction bases with no gene match: 8.